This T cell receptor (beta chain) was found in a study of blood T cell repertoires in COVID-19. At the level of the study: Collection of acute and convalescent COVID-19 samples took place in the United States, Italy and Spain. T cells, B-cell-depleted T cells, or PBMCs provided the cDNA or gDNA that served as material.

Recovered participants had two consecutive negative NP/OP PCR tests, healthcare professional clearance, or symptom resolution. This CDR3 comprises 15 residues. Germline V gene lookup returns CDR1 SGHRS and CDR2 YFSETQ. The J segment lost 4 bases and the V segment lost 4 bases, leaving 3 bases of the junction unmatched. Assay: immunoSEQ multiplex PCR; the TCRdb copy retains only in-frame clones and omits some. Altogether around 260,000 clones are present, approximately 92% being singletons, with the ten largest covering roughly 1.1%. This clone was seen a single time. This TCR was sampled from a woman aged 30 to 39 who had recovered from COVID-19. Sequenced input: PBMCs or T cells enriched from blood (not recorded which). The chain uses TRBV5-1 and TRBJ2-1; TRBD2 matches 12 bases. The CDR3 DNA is TGCGCCAGCAGCGGACTAGCGGGACTTTACAATGAGCAGTTCTTC. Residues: CASSGLAGLYNEQFF.